The T cell receptor (beta chain) under discussion was sequenced for a study of memory CD4+ T cells and cytomegalovirus serostatus. General study points: About 40% of the roughly 150 known CMV-associated TCRbeta sequences appeared in CD4+ memory.

Original methodology: After removing out-of-frame reads, 2,204,828 distinct TCRbeta sequences remained. The protocol was immunoSEQ multiplex PCR, while the TCRdb copy is restricted to in-frame clones and leaves out a portion. The V and J calls and clone size were taken over from that table, and D and trimming were inferred from the DNA. The sample lists 25,000 to 35,000 clones, roughly 80% occurring once. Of note for this clone: Its antigen is currently unknown.

V lost 4 bases, J lost 6 bases, and 6 bases stayed unmatched. Germline loops: CDR1 SGHNT, CDR2 YYREEE (reference sequence). The CDR3 is 17 amino acids. Single viable CD3+CD4+CD8-CD45RO+ cells were sorted as the memory CD4+ T cells. Sequenced input: memory CD4+ T cells from blood. The chain couples TRBV5-4 to TRBJ2-2; 16 bases match TRBD2. This TCR was recovered from an adult in good health and CMV-seronegative. Some clones in this sample may be carry-over from other donors' samples. DNA for the CDR3: TGTGCCAGCAGCGGTGGGACTAGCGGGGGGGTCTCCGGGGAGCTGTTTTTT. Translation gives CASSGGTSGGVSGELFF.